This TCR beta chain derives from a study of T cell responses to AZD1222 COVID-19 vaccine. About this clone itself: What it binds is unknown.

Repertoires were generated with immunoSEQ multiplex PCR, while TCRdb's copy carries only in-frame clones and drops some. Of about 94,000 clones listed, roughly 90% were seen once; the top ten hold roughly 12%. The germline V and J ends were trimmed by 10 bases and 4 bases, with 13 bases remaining between them. The CDR3 has 12 residues. Germline V gene lookup returns CDR1 MDHEN and CDR2 SYDVKM. Findings of the study overall: Clonal diversity was possibly underestimated, and white British individuals and females predominated among donors.

V gene TRBV28 combines with J gene TRBJ2-5; D not certain. The sample consisted of peripheral blood, taken 28 days after the second AZD1222 dose. The TCR sequence derives from an adult who received the AZD1222 COVID-19 vaccine. CDR3 in amino acids: CATNSLGETQYF. CDR3 sequence (DNA): TGTGCCACCAATTCACTGGGAGAGACCCAGTACTTC.